This paragraph reports one TCR beta chain. Measured with immunoSEQ multiplex PCR; TCRdb has only the in-frame clones, and not every one. The data hold under 450,000 clones, with 85% to 95% observed a single time. The data are from a study of shared T cell receptors in the human thymus. This CDR3 region has 20 residues. From germline, CDR1 is SGHTA and CDR2 FQGTGA. After removal of 2 bases from V and 6 bases from J, the junction contained 18 bases not matched to a gene. This TCR derives from a human donor. The sample was thymocytes. The genes are TRBV7-3 and TRBJ1-4, with TRBD1 identical over 10 bases. The CDR3 DNA reads as TGTGCCAGCAGCTTATATTCGTATGGGACAGGGGTTAAGAGGGATGAAAAACTGTTTTTT. It yields the protein CASSLYSYGTGVKRDEKLFF.